Shown below are 12 T cell receptor beta chains from a single sample sequenced in a study of graft-versus-host responses after intestinal transplantation. Generated by immunoSEQ multiplex PCR, the TCRdb table keeps only in-frame clones and is missing some. This sample has about 78,000 clones, with 90% found just once. Their cognate antigens are unknown. The sequencing used unstimulated CD8+ T cells sorted from spleen or lymph node cells, collected before transplant. The receptors here all came from a human donor who was the organ donor for an intestinal transplant.

The chain recombines TRBV4-3 with TRBJ1-2, with TRBD1 matching 7 bases. J was trimmed by 0 bases and V by 2 bases; bases with no gene match: 6. Germline lookup yields CDR1 LGHNA and CDR2 YSLEER. This CDR3 comprises 16 residues. CDR3 protein: CASSQLTGQPNYGYTF. DNA for the CDR3: TGCGCCAGCAGCCAACTGACAGGGCAACCTAACTATGGCTACACCTTC.

This chain joins TRBV5-6 and TRBJ2-7; 10 bases are shared with TRBD1. This CDR3 has 14 residues. CDR1 is SGHDT and CDR2 is YYEEEE in the germline V gene. J lost 7 bases, V lost 3 bases, and 7 bases had no gene match. CDR3 sequence: CASSYRQGAGEQYV. The CDR3 region has the DNA TGTGCCAGCAGCTACCGACAGGGGGCAGGGGAGCAGTACGTC.

The V gene is TRBV6-1, the J gene TRBJ2-7; 12 positions agree with TRBD1. The CDR3 length is 16 residues. The ends lost 2 bases at V and 6 bases at J; junction bases unmatched: 8. Germline assignment: CDR1 MNHNS and CDR2 SASEGT. CDR3 protein: CASSEWAGQGASEQYV. For the CDR3, the DNA is TGTGCCAGCAGTGAATGGGCGGGACAGGGGGCCAGCGAGCAGTACGTC.

V gene TRBV9 combines with J gene TRBJ2-3; 7 bases agree with TRBD2. The CDR3 totals 15 residues. Unmatched junction bases numbered 9, after V lost 5 bases and J lost 3 bases. Germline V gene sequence: CDR1 SGDLS, CDR2 YYNGEE. The CDR3 is CASSLSGTTTDTQYF. The CDR3 DNA is TGTGCCAGCAGTCTTTCCGGGACTACGACAGATACGCAGTATTTT.

The rearrangement joins TRBV5-6 to TRBJ1-2, with D tentatively TRBD1 (6 bases). Germline V CDR1 and CDR2: SGHDT, YYEEEE. The V end lost 0 bases, the J end lost 6 bases, and 15 bases lay between the germline ends. The CDR3 runs to 15 residues. CDR3: CASSLDGTPLDGYTF. The CDR3 region has the DNA TGTGCCAGCAGCTTGGACGGGACACCGCTGGATGGCTACACCTTC.

The V call is TRBV28, the J call TRBJ2-5; a weak D match, TRBD1 (6 bases). The CDR3 is 15 residues long. V lost 3 bases, J lost 5 bases, and 16 bases lay in between. Per the germline V gene, CDR1 is MDHEN and CDR2 is SYDVKM. This CDR3 is CASSFEQGGRETQYF. CDR3 DNA: TGTGCCAGCAGTTTTGAACAGGGTGGACGTGAGACCCAGTACTTC.

The chain links TRBV7-8 to TRBJ2-1; D might be TRBD2 (6 bases). Germline-derived CDR1 and CDR2 are SGHVS and FQNEAQ. Between the trimmed V and J ends, which lost 5 bases and 9 bases, there was a span of 26 bases. The CDR3 covers 17 residues. CDR3 sequence: CASSQNEPGLPPGEQFF. In DNA form, the CDR3 reads TGTGCCAGCAGCCAGAACGAACCGGGACTCCCCCCCGGTGAGCAGTTCTTC.

The chain recombines TRBV16 with TRBJ2-2; 7 bases are shared with TRBD1. CDR3 size: 15 residues. Trimming took 2 bases from V and 10 from J; bases not matched to a gene: 10. CDR1 is KGHSY, CDR2 FQNENV, per germline. The CDR3 is CASSQMGQLYEELFF. The CDR3, as DNA: TGTGCCAGCAGCCAAATGGGACAGCTCTACGAGGAGCTGTTTTTT. The complete variable domain, with remaining parts taken from reference TRBV16 and TRBJ2-2, reads GEEVAQTPKHLVRGEGQKAKLYCAPIKGHSYVFWYQQVLKNEFKFLISFQNENVFDETGMPKERFSAKCLPNSPCSLEIQATKLEDSAVYFCASSQMGQLYEELFFGEGSRLTVL.

CDR3 bases: TGTGCCAGCAGTTCCCCTGCAGGTCCCGGGGAGCTGTTTTTT. This translates into CASSSPAGPGELFF. The J gene is TRBJ2-2, the V gene TRBV7-9; D is ambiguous. CDR1 and CDR2 from the germline V gene are SEHNR and FQNEAQ (reference sequence). Trimming left V 6 bases short and J 6 bases short, with 14 bases between. The CDR3 loop spans 14 amino acids.

V and J are TRBV4-1 and TRBJ1-2, with D possibly TRBD1 on 6 matching bases. The CDR3 totals 14 residues. Looked up from germline, CDR1 is MGHRA and CDR2 is YSYEKL. V dropped 3 bases and J dropped 7 bases, with 15 bases sitting between them. The CDR3 sequence is CASSHRGRTAGYTF. The CDR3 DNA is TGCGCCAGCAGCCACAGGGGTAGAACCGCTGGCTACACCTTC.

This sequence joins TRBV5-8 and TRBJ1-2; 9 nucleotides match TRBD1. V gave up 3 bases and J gave up 7 bases; unmatched junction bases: 10. Germline V gene sequence: CDR1 SGHTS, CDR2 YDEGEE. The CDR3 contains 15 residues. The CDR3 DNA is TGTGCCAGCAGCTACCGGGACAGGGACTCTAGTGGCTACACCTTC. This codes for CASSYRDRDSSGYTF.

The chain has TRBV6-6 and TRBJ2-5; 7 bases agree with TRBD1. This CDR3 comprises 16 residues. The J segment lost 2 bases and the V segment lost 8 bases, leaving 14 bases of the junction unmatched. Germline lookup yields CDR1 MNHNY and CDR2 SVGAGI (reference sequence). For the CDR3, the DNA is TGTGCCAGCTCCCCACGGACAGGCTCTCCTCAAGAGACCCAGTACTTC. This encodes CASSPRTGSPQETQYF.